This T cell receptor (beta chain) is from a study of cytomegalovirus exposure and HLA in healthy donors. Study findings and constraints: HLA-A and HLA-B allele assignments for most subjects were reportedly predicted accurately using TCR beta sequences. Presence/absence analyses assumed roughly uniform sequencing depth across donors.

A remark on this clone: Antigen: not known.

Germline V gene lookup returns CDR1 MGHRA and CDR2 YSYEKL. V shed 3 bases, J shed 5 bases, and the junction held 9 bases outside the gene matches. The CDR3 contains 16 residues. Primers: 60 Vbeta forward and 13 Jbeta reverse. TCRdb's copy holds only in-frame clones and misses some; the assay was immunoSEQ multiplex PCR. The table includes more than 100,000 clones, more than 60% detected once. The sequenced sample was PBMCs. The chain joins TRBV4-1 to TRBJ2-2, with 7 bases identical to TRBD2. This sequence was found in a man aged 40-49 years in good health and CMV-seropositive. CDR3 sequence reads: CASSQTSGTPTGELFF. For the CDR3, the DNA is TGCGCCAGCAGCCAGACAAGCGGGACTCCTACCGGGGAGCTGTTTTTT.